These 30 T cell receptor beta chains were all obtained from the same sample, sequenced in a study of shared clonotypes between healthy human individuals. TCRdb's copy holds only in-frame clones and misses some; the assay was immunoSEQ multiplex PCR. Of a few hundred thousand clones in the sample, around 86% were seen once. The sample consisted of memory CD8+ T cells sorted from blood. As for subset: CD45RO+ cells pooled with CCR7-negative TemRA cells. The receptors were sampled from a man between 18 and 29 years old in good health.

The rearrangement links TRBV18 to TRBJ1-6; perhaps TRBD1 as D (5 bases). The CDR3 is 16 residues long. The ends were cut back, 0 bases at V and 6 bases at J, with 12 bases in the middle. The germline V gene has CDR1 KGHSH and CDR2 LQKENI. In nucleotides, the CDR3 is TGTGCCAGCTCACCACCTGGGATGGGGGGTAATTCACCCCTCCACTTT. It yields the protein CASSPPGMGGNSPLHF.

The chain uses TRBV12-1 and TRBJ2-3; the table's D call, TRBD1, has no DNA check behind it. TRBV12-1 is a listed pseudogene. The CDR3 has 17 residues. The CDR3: CASNFNPRARGTDTQYF. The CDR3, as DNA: TGTGCCAGCAACTTCAACCCGAGGGCCAGGGGAACAGATACGCAGTATTTT.

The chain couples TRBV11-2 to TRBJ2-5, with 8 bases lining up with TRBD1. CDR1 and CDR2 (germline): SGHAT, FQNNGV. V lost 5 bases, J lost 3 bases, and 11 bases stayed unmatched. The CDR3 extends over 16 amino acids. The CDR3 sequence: CASSKRTGQLKETQYF. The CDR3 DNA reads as TGTGCCAGCAGCAAAAGGACAGGGCAACTGAAAGAGACCCAGTACTTC.

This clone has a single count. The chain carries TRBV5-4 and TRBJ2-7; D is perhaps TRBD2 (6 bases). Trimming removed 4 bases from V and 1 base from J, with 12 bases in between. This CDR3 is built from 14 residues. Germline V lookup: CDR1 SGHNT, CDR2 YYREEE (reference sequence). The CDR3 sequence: CASSALDYSYEQYF. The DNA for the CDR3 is TGTGCCAGCAGCGCCTTGGACTATTCCTACGAGCAGTACTTC.

CDR3 nucleotides: TGCAGCGTTGCGCAGGGGTTGGGCTACACCTTC. Translating gives CSVAQGLGYTF. The genes are TRBV29-1 and TRBJ1-2, with D tentatively TRBD1 (6 bases). Germline V gene data show CDR1 as SQVTM and CDR2 as ANQGSEA. V dropped 4 bases and J dropped 8 bases, with 11 bases sitting between them. This CDR3 has 11 amino acids.

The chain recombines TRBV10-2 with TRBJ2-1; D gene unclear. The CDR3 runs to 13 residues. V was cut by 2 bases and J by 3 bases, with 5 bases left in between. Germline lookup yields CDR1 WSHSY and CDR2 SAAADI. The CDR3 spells CASSEGFYNEQFF. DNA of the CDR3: TGCGCCAGCAGTGAGGGGTTCTACAATGAGCAGTTCTTC.

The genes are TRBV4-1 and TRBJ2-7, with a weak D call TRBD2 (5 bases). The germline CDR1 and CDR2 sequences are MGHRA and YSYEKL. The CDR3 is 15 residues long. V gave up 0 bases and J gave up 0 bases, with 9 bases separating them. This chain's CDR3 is CASSQEEETSYEQYF. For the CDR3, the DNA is TGCGCCAGCAGCCAAGAGGAGGAAACCTCCTACGAGCAGTACTTC.

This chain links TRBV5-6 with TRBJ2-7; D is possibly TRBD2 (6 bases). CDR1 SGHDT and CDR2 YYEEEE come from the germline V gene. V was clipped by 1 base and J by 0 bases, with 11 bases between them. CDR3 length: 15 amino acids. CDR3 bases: TGTGCCAGCAGCTTGCAAGAGACTAGCTCCTACGAGCAGTACTTC. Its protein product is CASSLQETSSYEQYF.

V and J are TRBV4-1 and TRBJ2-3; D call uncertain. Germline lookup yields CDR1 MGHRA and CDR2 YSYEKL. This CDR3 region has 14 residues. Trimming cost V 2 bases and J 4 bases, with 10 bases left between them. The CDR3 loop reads CASSQWAGPDTQYF. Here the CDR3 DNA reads TGCGCCAGCAGCCAATGGGCCGGCCCAGATACGCAGTATTTT.

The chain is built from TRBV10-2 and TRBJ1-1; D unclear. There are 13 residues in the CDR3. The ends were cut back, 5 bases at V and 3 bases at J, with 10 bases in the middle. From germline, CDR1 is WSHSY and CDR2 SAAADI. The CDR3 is CASSLGRYTEAFF. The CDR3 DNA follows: TGCGCCAGCAGTCTGGGTAGGTACACTGAAGCTTTCTTT.

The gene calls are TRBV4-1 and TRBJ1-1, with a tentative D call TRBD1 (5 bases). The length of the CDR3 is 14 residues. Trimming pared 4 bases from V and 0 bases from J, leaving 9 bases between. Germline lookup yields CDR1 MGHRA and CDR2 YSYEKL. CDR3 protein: CASSPTALNTEAFF. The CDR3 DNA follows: TGCGCCAGCAGCCCGACAGCTTTGAACACTGAAGCTTTCTTT.

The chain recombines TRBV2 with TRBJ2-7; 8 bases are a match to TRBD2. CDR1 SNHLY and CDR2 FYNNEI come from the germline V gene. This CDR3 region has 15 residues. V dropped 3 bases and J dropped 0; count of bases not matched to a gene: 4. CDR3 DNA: TGTGCCAGCAGTGAGGGACTAGGTAGCTCCTACGAGCAGTACTTC. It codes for CASSEGLGSSYEQYF.

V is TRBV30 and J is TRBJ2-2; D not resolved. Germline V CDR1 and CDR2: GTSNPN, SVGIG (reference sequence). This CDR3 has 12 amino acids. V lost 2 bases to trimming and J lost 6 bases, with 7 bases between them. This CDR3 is CAWSYGPGELFF. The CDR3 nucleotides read TGTGCCTGGAGTTACGGACCCGGGGAGCTGTTTTTT.

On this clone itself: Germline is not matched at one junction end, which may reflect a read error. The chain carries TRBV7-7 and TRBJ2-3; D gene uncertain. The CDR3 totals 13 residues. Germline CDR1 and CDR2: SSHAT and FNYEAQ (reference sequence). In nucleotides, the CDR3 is TGTGCTAGCAGCCCGACATTTACAGATACGCAGTATTTT. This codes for CASSPTFTDTQYF.

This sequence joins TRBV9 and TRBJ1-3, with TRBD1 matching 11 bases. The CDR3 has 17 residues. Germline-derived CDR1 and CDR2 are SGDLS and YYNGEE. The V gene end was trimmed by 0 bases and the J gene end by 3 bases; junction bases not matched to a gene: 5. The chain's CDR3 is CASSVVGQGAGGNTIYF. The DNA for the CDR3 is TGTGCCAGCAGCGTAGTAGGACAGGGGGCAGGTGGAAACACCATATATTTT. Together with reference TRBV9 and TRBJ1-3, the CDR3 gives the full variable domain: DSGVTQTPKHLITATGQRVTLRCSPRSGDLSVYWYQQSLDQGLQFLIQYYNGEERAKGNILERFSAQQFPDLHSELNLSSLELGDSALYFCASSVVGQGAGGNTIYFGEGSWLTVV.

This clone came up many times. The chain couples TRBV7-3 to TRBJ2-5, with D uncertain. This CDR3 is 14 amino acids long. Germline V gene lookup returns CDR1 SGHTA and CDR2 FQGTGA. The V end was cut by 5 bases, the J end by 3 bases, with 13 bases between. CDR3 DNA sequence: TGTGCCAGCAGCCACTGGCCTGAAGAAGAGACCCAGTACTTC. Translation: CASSHWPEEETQYF.

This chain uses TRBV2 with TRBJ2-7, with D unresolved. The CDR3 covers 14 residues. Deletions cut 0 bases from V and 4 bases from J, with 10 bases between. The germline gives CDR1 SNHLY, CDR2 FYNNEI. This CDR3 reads CASSEAGLRYEQYF. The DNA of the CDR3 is TGTGCCAGCAGTGAAGCAGGGTTGCGGTACGAGCAGTACTTC.

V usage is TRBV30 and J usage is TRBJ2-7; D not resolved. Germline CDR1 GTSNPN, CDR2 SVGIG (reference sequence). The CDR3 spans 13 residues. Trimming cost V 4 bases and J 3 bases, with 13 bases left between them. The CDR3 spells CAWNPSSDYEQYF. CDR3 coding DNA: TGTGCCTGGAACCCGAGCTCCGACTACGAGCAGTACTTC.

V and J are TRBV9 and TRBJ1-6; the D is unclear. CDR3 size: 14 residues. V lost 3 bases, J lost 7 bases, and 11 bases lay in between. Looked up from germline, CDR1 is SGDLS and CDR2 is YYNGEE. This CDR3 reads CASSADGKNSPLHF. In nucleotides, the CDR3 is TGTGCCAGCAGCGCCGACGGGAAGAATTCACCCCTCCACTTT.

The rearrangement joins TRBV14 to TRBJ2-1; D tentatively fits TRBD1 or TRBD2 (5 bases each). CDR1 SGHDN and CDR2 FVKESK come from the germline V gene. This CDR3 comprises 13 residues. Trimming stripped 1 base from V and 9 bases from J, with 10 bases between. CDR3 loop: CASSQGRTTEQFF. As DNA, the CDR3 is TGTGCCAGCAGCCAAGGGAGGACAACTGAGCAGTTCTTC.

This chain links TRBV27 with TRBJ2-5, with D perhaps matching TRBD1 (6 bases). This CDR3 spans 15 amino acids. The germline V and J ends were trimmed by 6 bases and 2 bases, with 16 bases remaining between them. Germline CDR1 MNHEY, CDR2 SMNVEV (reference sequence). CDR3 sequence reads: CASSRIPQGQETQYF. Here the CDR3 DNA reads TGTGCCAGCAGCAGAATCCCCCAGGGGCAAGAGACCCAGTACTTC.

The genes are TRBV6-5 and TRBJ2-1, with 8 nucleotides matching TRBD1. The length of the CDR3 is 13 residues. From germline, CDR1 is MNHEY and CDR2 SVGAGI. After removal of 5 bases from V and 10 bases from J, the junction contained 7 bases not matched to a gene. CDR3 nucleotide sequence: TGTGCCAGCAGTCCCCCGACAGGGGTCGAGCAGTTCTTC. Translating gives CASSPPTGVEQFF.

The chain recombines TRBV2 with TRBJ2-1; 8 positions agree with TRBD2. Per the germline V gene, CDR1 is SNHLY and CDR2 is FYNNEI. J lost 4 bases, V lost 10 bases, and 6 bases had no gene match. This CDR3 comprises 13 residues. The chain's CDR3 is CATSSGPYNEQFF. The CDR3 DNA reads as TGTGCCACCTCTAGCGGGCCTTACAATGAGCAGTTCTTC.

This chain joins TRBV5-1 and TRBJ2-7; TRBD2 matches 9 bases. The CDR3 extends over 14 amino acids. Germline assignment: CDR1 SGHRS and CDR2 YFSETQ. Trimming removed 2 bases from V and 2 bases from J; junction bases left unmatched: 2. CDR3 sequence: CASSLLAGTYEQYF. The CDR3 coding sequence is TGCGCCAGCAGCTTACTAGCGGGTACCTACGAGCAGTACTTC.

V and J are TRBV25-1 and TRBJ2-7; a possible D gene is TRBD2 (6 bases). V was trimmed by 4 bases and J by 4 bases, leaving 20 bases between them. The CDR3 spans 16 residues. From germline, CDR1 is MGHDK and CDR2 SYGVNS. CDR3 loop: CASSGSAGYEFYEQYF. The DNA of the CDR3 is TGTGCCAGCAGTGGATCCGCGGGGTATGAGTTTTACGAGCAGTACTTC.

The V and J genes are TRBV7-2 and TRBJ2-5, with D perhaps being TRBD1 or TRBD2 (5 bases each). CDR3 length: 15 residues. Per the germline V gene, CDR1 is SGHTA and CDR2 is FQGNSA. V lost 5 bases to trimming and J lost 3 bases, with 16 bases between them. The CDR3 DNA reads TGTGCCAGCAGCGCCCGGGACCAAGATGAAGAGACCCAGTACTTC. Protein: CASSARDQDEETQYF.

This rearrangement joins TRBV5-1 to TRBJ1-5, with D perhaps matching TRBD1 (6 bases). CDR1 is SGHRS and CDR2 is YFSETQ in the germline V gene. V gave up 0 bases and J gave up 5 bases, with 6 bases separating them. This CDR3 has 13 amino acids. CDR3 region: CASSLAGDQPQHF. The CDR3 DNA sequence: TGCGCCAGCAGCTTGGCAGGGGATCAGCCCCAGCATTTT.

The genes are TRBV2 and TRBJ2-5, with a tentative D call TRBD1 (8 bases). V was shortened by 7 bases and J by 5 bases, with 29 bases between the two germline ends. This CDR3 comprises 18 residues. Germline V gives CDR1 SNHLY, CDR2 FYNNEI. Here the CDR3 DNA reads TGTGCCAGCACCCTATGGGAGGGGGGACAGGAGGGTTGGGAGACCCAGTACTTC. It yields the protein CASTLWEGGQEGWETQYF.

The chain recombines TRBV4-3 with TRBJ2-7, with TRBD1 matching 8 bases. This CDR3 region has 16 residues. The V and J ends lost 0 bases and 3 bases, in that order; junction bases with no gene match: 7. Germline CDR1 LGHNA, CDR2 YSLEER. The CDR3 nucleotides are TGCGCCAGCAGCCAAGATCGGGGGACAGGCCTCTACGAGCAGTACTTC. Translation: CASSQDRGTGLYEQYF.

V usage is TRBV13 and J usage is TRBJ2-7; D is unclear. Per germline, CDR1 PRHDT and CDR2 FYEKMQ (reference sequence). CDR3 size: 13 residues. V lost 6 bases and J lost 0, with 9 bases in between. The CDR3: CASRYSSSYEQYF. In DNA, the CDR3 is TGTGCCAGCAGATACTCTAGCTCCTACGAGCAGTACTTC.